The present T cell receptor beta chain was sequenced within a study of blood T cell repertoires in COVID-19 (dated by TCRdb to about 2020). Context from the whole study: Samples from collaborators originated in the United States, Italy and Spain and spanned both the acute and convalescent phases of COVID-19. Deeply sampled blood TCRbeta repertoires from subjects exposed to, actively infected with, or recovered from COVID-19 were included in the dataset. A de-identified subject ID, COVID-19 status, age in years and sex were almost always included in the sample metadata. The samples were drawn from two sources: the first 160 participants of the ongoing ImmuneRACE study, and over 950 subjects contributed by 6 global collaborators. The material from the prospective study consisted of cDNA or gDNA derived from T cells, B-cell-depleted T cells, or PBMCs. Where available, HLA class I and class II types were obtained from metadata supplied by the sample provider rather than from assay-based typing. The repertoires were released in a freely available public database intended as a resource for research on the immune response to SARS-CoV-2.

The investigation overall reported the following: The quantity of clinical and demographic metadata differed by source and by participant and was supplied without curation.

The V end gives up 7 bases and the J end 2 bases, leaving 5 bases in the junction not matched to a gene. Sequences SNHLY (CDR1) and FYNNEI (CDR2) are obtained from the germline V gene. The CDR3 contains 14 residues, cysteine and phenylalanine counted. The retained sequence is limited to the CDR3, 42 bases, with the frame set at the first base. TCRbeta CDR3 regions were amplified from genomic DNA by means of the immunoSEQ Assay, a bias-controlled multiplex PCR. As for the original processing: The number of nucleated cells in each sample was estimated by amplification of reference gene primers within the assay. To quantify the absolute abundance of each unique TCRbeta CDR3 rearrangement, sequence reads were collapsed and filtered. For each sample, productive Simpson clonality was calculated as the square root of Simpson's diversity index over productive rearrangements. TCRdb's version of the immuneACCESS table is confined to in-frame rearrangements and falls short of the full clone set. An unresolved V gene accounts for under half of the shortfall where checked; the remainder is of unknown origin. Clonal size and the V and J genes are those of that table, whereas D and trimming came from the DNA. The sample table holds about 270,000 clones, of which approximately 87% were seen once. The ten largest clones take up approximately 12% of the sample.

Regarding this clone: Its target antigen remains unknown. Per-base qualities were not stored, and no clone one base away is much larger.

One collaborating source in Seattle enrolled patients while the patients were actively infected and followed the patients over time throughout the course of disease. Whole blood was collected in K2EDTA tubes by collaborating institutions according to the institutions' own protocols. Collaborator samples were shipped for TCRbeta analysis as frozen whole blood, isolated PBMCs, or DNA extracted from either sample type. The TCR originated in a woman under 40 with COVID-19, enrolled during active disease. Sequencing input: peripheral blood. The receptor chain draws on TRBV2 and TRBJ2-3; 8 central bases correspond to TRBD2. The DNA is TGTGCCAGCACCGGACTAGCACCCACAGATACGCAGTATTTT. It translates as CASTGLAPTDTQYF.